Below, 2 T cell receptor beta chains from the same sample are listed, as sequenced in a study of T cell changes during pregnancy in multiple sclerosis. TCRdb's copy holds only in-frame clones and misses some; the assay was immunoSEQ multiplex PCR. In the table there are some 80,000 clones, nearly 95% of which are singletons. The sample was CD4+ T cells from peripheral blood mononuclear cells, taken after pregnancy. These TCRs come from a female donor with multiple sclerosis, enrolled in a pregnancy study.

The chain employs TRBV6-5 and TRBJ1-5, with 8 bases that match TRBD1. Unmatched junction bases numbered 4, after V lost 5 bases and J lost 4 bases. This CDR3 is 14 amino acids long. Germline loops: CDR1 MNHEY, CDR2 SVGAGI. The CDR3 spells CASSPDRANQPQHF. The CDR3 nucleotides read TGTGCCAGCAGTCCGGACAGGGCGAATCAGCCCCAGCATTTT.

The chain couples TRBV6-1 to TRBJ2-5; 7 bases are shared with TRBD2. V shed 3 bases and J 5 bases; nucleotides not matched to a gene: 6. CDR1 is MNHNS, CDR2 SASEGT, per germline. This CDR3 spans 14 amino acids. The CDR3 DNA sequence: TGTGCCAGCAGTGAGCGCGGGAGTTGGGAGACCCAGTACTTC. It encodes CASSERGSWETQYF.